These 27 T cell receptor beta chains were sequenced from one sample in a study of neurological immune-mediated disorders. TCRdb fed the 5' RACE reads into MiXCR, producing one record per CDR3 protein. The repertoire holds roughly 46,000 distinct CDR3 sequences, with under 2% as singletons. The sequenced material came from PBMCs. Receptor source: a woman between 40 and 55 years old with multiple sclerosis.

Ten or more counts support this clonotype. The chain recombines TRBV5-6 with TRBJ1-2; D remains ambiguous. This CDR3 has 14 residues. Trimming removed 2 bases from V and 0 bases from J, with 8 bases in between. The germline CDR1 and CDR2 sequences are SGHDT and YYEEEE. The CDR3 DNA reads TGTGCCAGCAGCTTAAAAGGGACTAACTATGGCTACACCTTC. Its protein is CASSLKGTNYGYTF. The variable domain in full, completed from reference TRBV5-6 and TRBJ1-2, reads DAGVTQSPTHLIKTRGQQVTLRCSPKSGHDTVSWYQQALGQGPQFIFQYYEEEERQRGNFPDRFSGHQFPNYSSELNVNALLLGDSALYLCASSLKGTNYGYTFGSGTRLTVV.

This clonotype was counted ten times or more. The rearrangement links TRBV5-5 to TRBJ2-7; 7 nucleotides line up with TRBD1. The CDR3 has 14 residues. Trimming removed 4 bases from V and 5 bases from J; junction bases left unmatched: 9. CDR1 and CDR2 (germline): SGHKS, YYEKEE (reference sequence). In DNA form, the CDR3 reads TGTGCCAGCAGCACCGGACAGGCTCTACACGAGCAGTACTTC. This codes for CASSTGQALHEQYF.

This clonotype was counted at least ten times. The chain combines TRBV28 with TRBJ2-7; D not resolved. CDR3 length: 14 residues. V was pared by 2 bases and J by 0 bases, with 8 bases between. CDR1 is MDHEN and CDR2 is SYDVKM in the germline V gene. CDR3 amino acids: CASSLGVRSYEQYF. The CDR3 coding sequence is TGTGCCAGCAGTTTAGGGGTCCGCTCCTACGAGCAGTACTTC.

In its sample, this clonotype was seen many times. The chain recombines TRBV7-9 with TRBJ2-3; 7 bases are a match to TRBD1. The CDR3 is 15 amino acids. The germline V gene encodes CDR1 SEHNR and CDR2 FQNEAQ (reference sequence). With V trimmed by 4 bases and J by 3 bases, 7 bases remained unmatched. The CDR3 protein is CASSSHPQGTDTQYF. The CDR3 bases are TGTGCCAGCAGCTCCCACCCACAGGGGACAGATACGCAGTATTTT.

The table lists this clonotype with many counts. The DNA of the CDR3 is TGTGCCATCACCCGGGACAGAAGCTCCTACGAGCAGTACTTC. It yields the protein CAITRDRSSYEQYF. The chain joins TRBV10-3 to TRBJ2-7; 7 bases line up with TRBD1. Looked up from germline, CDR1 is ENHRY and CDR2 is SYGVKD. The length of the CDR3 is 14 residues. With 7 bases clipped from V and 0 bases from J, the junction kept 6 bases outside the gene matches.

The table lists this clonotype with many counts. The genes are TRBV5-1 and TRBJ2-3; 12 positions match TRBD2. The CDR3 loop spans 16 amino acids. V shed 0 bases, J shed 6 bases, and the junction held 5 bases outside the gene matches. CDR1 is SGHRS, CDR2 YFSETQ, per germline. The CDR3 region has the DNA TGCGCCAGCAGCTTGGAAGGACTAGCGGGGTTGGATACGCAGTATTTT. It is translated as CASSLEGLAGLDTQYF.

This clonotype was found many times. V is TRBV12-3 or TRBV12-4 and J is TRBJ1-1, with a possible D match to TRBD1 (5 bases). V dropped 3 bases and J dropped 5 bases, with 13 bases sitting between them. The CDR3 contains 14 residues. The CDR3 reads CASSLLGVSTEAFF. The CDR3 DNA sequence: TGTGCCAGCAGTTTGTTGGGGGTCAGTACTGAAGCTTTCTTT.

In this sample, this clonotype turned up many times. The rearrangement joins TRBV7-9 to TRBJ1-1; TRBD1 is a possible D gene (5 bases). The CDR3 is 15 residues long. V was pared by 5 bases and J by 0 bases, with 13 bases between. Germline V CDR1 and CDR2: SEHNR, FQNEAQ (reference sequence). CDR3 nucleotides: TGTGCCAGCAGCGCTCGGGGGGGGATGAACACTGAAGCTTTCTTT. Protein sequence: CASSARGGMNTEAFF. Full variable domain (missing parts from reference TRBV7-9 and TRBJ1-1): DTGVSQNPRHKITKRGQNVTFRCDPISEHNRLYWYRQTLGQGPEFLTYFQNEAQLEKSRLLSDRFSAERPKGSFSTLEIQRTEQGDSAMYLCASSARGGMNTEAFFGQGTRLTVV.

This clonotype was detected ten times or more. This chain links TRBV3-1 with TRBJ2-5; D is perhaps TRBD1 or TRBD2 (6 bases each). Per the germline V gene, CDR1 is LGHDT and CDR2 is YNNKEL (reference sequence). V lost 1 base and J lost 5, with 14 bases in between. CDR3 length equals 15 residues. For the CDR3, the DNA is TGTGCCAGCAGCCAAGGTGGGGGGCCCACGGAGACCCAGTACTTC. Translating it yields CASSQGGGPTETQYF.

Many counts were recorded for this clonotype. The chain has TRBV3-1 and TRBJ1-3; no definite D call. Germline-derived CDR1 and CDR2 are LGHDT and YNNKEL (reference sequence). V was trimmed by 4 bases and J by 4 bases, leaving 20 bases between them. The CDR3 spans 17 residues. CDR3 nucleotide sequence: TGTGCCAGCAGCCGAAAGACGGTCTTGGTCGGCGGAAACACCATATATTTT. Residues: CASSRKTVLVGGNTIYF.

This clonotype was detected many times. The chain links TRBV20-1 to TRBJ2-2; no clear D gene. Trimming took off 3 bases at V and 2 bases at J, with 10 bases between the two ends. The CDR3 is made up of 14 amino acids. Looked up from germline, CDR1 is DFQATT and CDR2 is SNEGSKA (reference sequence). The CDR3 region is CSASVQTNTGELFF. For the CDR3, the DNA is TGCAGTGCTAGTGTGCAGACTAACACCGGGGAGCTGTTTTTT.

This clonotype has at least ten counts. V and J are TRBV6-5 and TRBJ1-2; D is unclear. CDR3 size: 16 residues. CDR1 and CDR2 from the germline V gene are MNHEY and SVGAGI. Trimming removed 0 bases at V and 1 base at J, with 12 bases between. CDR3 region: CASSYSRYSFNYGYTF. The CDR3, as DNA: TGTGCCAGCAGTTACTCGCGCTACTCATTTAACTATGGCTACACCTTC.

Of note for this clonotype: A much larger clone differs by one base, so this may be a read error. The V gene is TRBV7-9, the J gene TRBJ2-5; 7 bases match TRBD2. CDR3 length: 13 amino acids. Germline V gene lookup returns CDR1 SEHNR and CDR2 FQNEAQ (reference sequence). In DNA form, the CDR3 reads TGTGCCAGCAGCCGTGGGGAGGGAGAGAACCAGTACTTC. Translation gives CASSRGEGENQYF.

This clonotype was detected ten times or more. The chain combines TRBV29-1 with TRBJ2-3, with D possibly being TRBD1 or TRBD2 (6 bases each). The CDR3 consists of 14 residues. The germline V gene encodes CDR1 SQVTM and CDR2 ANQGSEA. V lost 6 bases and J lost 1, with 14 bases in between. The CDR3 region is CSVPERGGTDTQYF. The CDR3 coding sequence is TGCAGCGTACCCGAAAGGGGGGGCACAGATACGCAGTATTTT.

This clonotype is categorized as medium-sized. The rearrangement links TRBV5-5 to TRBJ1-1, with TRBD1 identical over 10 bases. The CDR3 consists of 18 residues. The V segment lost 2 bases and the J segment 4 bases; nucleotides outside the gene matches: 14. Looked up from germline, CDR1 is SGHKS and CDR2 is YYEKEE (reference sequence). The CDR3 here is CASSLRTSRTGGTTEAFF. As DNA, the CDR3 is TGTGCCAGCAGCTTAAGAACCTCCCGGACAGGGGGGACCACTGAAGCTTTCTTT. Filled out from reference TRBV5-5 and TRBJ1-1, the complete variable domain reads DAGVTQSPTHLIKTRGQQVTLRCSPISGHKSVSWYQQVLGQGPQFIFQYYEKEERGRGNFPDRFSARQFPNYSSELNVNALLLGDSALYLCASSLRTSRTGGTTEAFFGQGTRLTVV.

This clonotype showed up many times. The CDR3 region has the DNA TGCAGCGCAGGGGACGGCCTTAATGAAAAACTGTTTTTT. Its protein product is CSAGDGLNEKLFF. The chain recombines TRBV29-1 with TRBJ1-4; D might be TRBD1 (6 bases). The CDR3 is 13 amino acids. Deletions cut 7 bases from V and 4 bases from J, with 13 bases between. Germline CDR1 and CDR2: SQVTM and ANQGSEA.

This clonotype was detected ten times or more. The gene calls are TRBV12-3 or TRBV12-4 and TRBJ2-7; the match to TRBD1 covers 7 bases. J gave up 0 bases and V 6 bases, and 5 bases lay outside the gene matches. CDR3 length: 14 amino acids. The CDR3 region has the DNA TGTGCCAGCAGGCGGACAGGCGACTCCTACGAGCAGTACTTC. As protein: CASRRTGDSYEQYF.

This clonotype came up many times. The chain recombines TRBV11-3 with TRBJ2-2, with 7 bases lining up with TRBD2. V dropped 6 bases and J dropped 1; count of bases not matched to a gene: 5. Germline CDR1 is SGHNT and CDR2 is YENEEA. There are 15 residues in the CDR3. The CDR3 is CASSNAGVNTGELFF. CDR3 DNA sequence: TGTGCCAGCAGTAACGCGGGGGTGAACACCGGGGAGCTGTTTTTT.

The chain joins TRBV11-2 to TRBJ2-3, with TRBD2 matching over 9 bases. The CDR3 has 17 residues. Per germline, CDR1 SGHAT and CDR2 FQNNGV. V shed 3 bases, J shed 2 bases, and the junction held 9 bases outside the gene matches. The CDR3 region has the DNA TGTGCCAGCAGCTTGAGGGCTAGCGGGGTCCTCACAGATACGCAGTATTTT. Protein sequence: CASSLRASGVLTDTQYF.

This clonotype appeared many times. The V and J genes are TRBV24-1 and TRBJ2-3; D not resolved. Trimming shortened V by 4 bases and J by 5 bases, and 9 bases separated the two germline ends. Germline V gene lookup returns CDR1 KGHDR and CDR2 SFDVKD. CDR3 size: 13 residues. CDR3 coding DNA: TGTGCCACCAGTGAGCCCCTCGGAGATACGCAGTATTTT. The encoded protein is CATSEPLGDTQYF.

The table lists this clonotype with many counts. The J gene is TRBJ2-7, the V gene TRBV10-3; D gene unclear. Germline V lookup: CDR1 ENHRY, CDR2 SYGVKD. Trimming stripped 2 bases from V and 3 bases from J, with 14 bases between. This CDR3 spans 15 amino acids. The CDR3: CAISEPTRSRYEQYF. For the CDR3, the DNA is TGTGCCATCAGTGAGCCGACAAGGAGCCGCTACGAGCAGTACTTC.

At least ten counts were recorded for this clonotype. The V gene is TRBV3-1, the J gene TRBJ1-1, with D possibly being TRBD1 (5 bases). V was clipped by 4 bases and J by 8 bases, with 11 bases between them. The CDR3 is 12 amino acids. Germline V gene lookup returns CDR1 LGHDT and CDR2 YNNKEL (reference sequence). CDR3 sequence (DNA): TGTGCCAGCAGCCCCCTCCGACAGGAAGCTTTCTTT. It specifies CASSPLRQEAFF.

There are many counts of this clonotype. The rearrangement links TRBV20-1 to TRBJ1-2; a weak D match, TRBD1 (6 bases). Trimming removed 5 bases from V and 2 bases from J, with 12 bases in between. Per the germline V gene, CDR1 is DFQATT and CDR2 is SNEGSKA (reference sequence). There are 13 residues in the CDR3. The CDR3 loop is CSADRTANYGYTF. CDR3 nucleotide sequence: TGCAGTGCTGACCGGACAGCCAACTATGGCTACACCTTC.

This clonotype was seen at least ten times. The V gene is TRBV7-9, the J gene TRBJ1-5; no reliable D call. This CDR3 spans 12 amino acids. Germline CDR1 reads SEHNR; CDR2 reads FQNEAQ (reference sequence). Trimming removed 7 bases from V and 9 bases from J, with 13 bases in between. CDR3 nucleotide sequence: TGTGCCAGCACCCAAGGCGGAGGGCCCCAGCATTTT. Amino acids: CASTQGGGPQHF.

This clonotype came up many times. The CDR3 nucleotides read TGCAGTGCCATACTCGGGGGCAGGGACTACGAGCAGTACTTC. Translated: CSAILGGRDYEQYF. The V and J genes are TRBV20-1 and TRBJ2-7; D may be TRBD1 or TRBD2 (6 bases each). Germline V gene sequence: CDR1 DFQATT, CDR2 SNEGSKA (reference sequence). The germline V and J ends were trimmed by 6 bases and 3 bases, with 18 bases remaining between them. This CDR3 comprises 14 residues.

This clonotype was seen ten or more times. This chain uses TRBV11-2 with TRBJ2-1, with unresolved D. CDR1 SGHAT and CDR2 FQNNGV come from the germline V gene. V was shortened by 0 bases and J by 2 bases, with 5 bases between the two germline ends. The CDR3 spans 14 residues. This CDR3 reads CASSLEDTYNEQFF. The CDR3 coding sequence is TGTGCCAGCAGCTTAGAAGACACCTACAATGAGCAGTTCTTC.

This clonotype was counted ten times or more. Likely a read error: the CDR3 ends without its conserved phenylalanine or tryptophan. This chain joins TRBV7-8 and TRBJ1-6; TRBD1 agrees at 7 bases. The V and J ends lost 2 bases and 6 bases, in that order; junction bases with no gene match: 4. In germline, CDR1 is SGHVS, CDR2 FQNEAQ. This CDR3 is 15 amino acids long. CDR3 amino acids: CASSLRDSLNSPLHV. In DNA form, the CDR3 reads TGTGCCAGCAGCTTACGGGACAGCCTTAATTCACCCCTCCACGTT.